The 2 T cell receptor beta chains given below trace back to one sample, sequenced in a study of a mutant IDH1 vaccine in newly diagnosed glioma. Regarding time point: week 35, safety follow-up. Alongside topical imiquimod, each dose of vaccine comprised 300 ug of mutant IDH1 20-mer peptide. TCRdb keeps only in-frame clones here, not all; method: immunoSEQ multiplex PCR. The table shows 25,000 to 40,000 clones, with approximately 79% occurring only once. Their antigens are not known. The sequenced sample was PBMCs, obtained from a glioma patient whose treatment included an IDH1 peptide vaccine. The receptors were sampled from a woman under 40 with glioma. Some clones in this sample may be carry-over from other donors' samples.

The chain recombines TRBV4-1 with TRBJ1-1; D is unresolved. Germline V gene data show CDR1 as MGHRA and CDR2 as YSYEKL. With 0 bases removed from V and 3 bases from J, the gap between germline ends came to 8 bases. The CDR3 consists of 14 residues. CDR3 sequence (DNA): TGCGCCAGCAGCCAAGAGAGGGCGTACACTGAAGCTTTCTTT. As protein: CASSQERAYTEAFF.

V usage is TRBV29-1 and J usage is TRBJ1-4, with 8 bases matching TRBD1. CDR3 size: 14 residues. Germline CDR1 reads SQVTM; CDR2 reads ANQGSEA. Trimming at V came to 4 bases and at J to 6 bases, leaving 7 bases not matched to a gene. This CDR3 reads CSVVLGTGHEKLFF. The CDR3 DNA reads TGCAGCGTTGTCTTGGGGACAGGACATGAAAAACTGTTTTTT.